The rows below give T cell receptor beta chains drawn from one sample of a study of Graves' ophthalmopathy and Graves' hyperthyroidism. TCRdb called the multiplex PCR reads again in MiXCR, with one record for every CDR3 protein. The sample includes 360,000 or so distinct CDR3 sequences, around 16% of them seen just once. The sequencing input was peripheral blood. The source of these receptors is a woman aged 18-29 years with Graves' ophthalmopathy. The CDR3 runs from the conserved cysteine through the conserved F or W. The order of the fields is D gene, J gene, CDR3 length, clone size, V gene, CDR3 DNA, CDR3 protein. A D gene is named only where the DNA matches it firmly. Expanded clones get a size class; other rows say once, few or many, or leave the size out.

>TRBD2|TRBJ2-5|15|many|TRBV6-5
TGTGCCAGCAGCCTCTTTAGCGGGGGGGAAGAGACCCAGTACTTC
CASSLFSGGEETQYF
>-|TRBJ2-5|17|few|TRBV28
TGTGCCAGCAGTTTAGGCGAAGGCGTCACTCGGGGAGAGACCCAGTACTTC
CASSLGEGVTRGETQYF
>-|TRBJ1-5|13|many|TRBV30
TGTGCCTGGTCCGGGACGGCTAATCAACCCCAGCATTTT
CAWSGTANQPQHF
>-|TRBJ2-7|13|many|TRBV20-1
TGCAGTGCTAGAGATATTGGTTCCTACGAGCAGTACTTC
CSARDIGSYEQYF
>-|TRBJ2-7|14|many|TRBV5-5
TGTGCCAGCAGCCCAGTTGGGACGGATTACGAGCAGTACTTC
CASSPVGTDYEQYF
>-|TRBJ2-7|18|many|TRBV11-2
TGTGCCAGCAGCTTATGGGGGTGGGGGAAGCAATCGGCCTACGAGCAGTACTTC
CASSLWGWGKQSAYEQYF
>-|TRBJ1-6|15|few|TRBV27
TGTGCCAGCAGGGATATTGTCTCCTATAATTCACCCCTCCACTTT
CASRDIVSYNSPLHF
>TRBD1|TRBJ2-7|14|-|TRBV30
TGTGCCTGGAGTAGGGGTACAGGGGGCTACGAGCAGTACTTC
CAWSRGTGGYEQYF
>TRBD1|TRBJ1-5|17|many|TRBV6-1
TGTGCCAGCAGTGAAAAGACAGGGTGGTTGGCAAATCAGCCCCAGCATTTT
CASSEKTGWLANQPQHF
>-|TRBJ1-1|11|many|TRBV3-1
TGTGCCAGCAGCCACGGGACTTGGGCTTTCTTT
CASSHGTWAFF
>-|TRBJ1-3|16|-|TRBV11-2
TGTGCCAGCAGCTTAGGGGGGACAAAGACTGGAAACACCATATATTTT
CASSLGGTKTGNTIYF
>TRBD2|TRBJ2-7|15|many|TRBV11-1
TGTGCCAGCAGCTTAGCGGGACTAACTTCCTACGAGCAGTACTTC
CASSLAGLTSYEQYF
>TRBD1|TRBJ1-1|12|few|TRBV28
TGTGCCAGCAGTTGGTGGGACAGGAAAGCTTTCTTT
CASSWWDRKAFF
>TRBD1|TRBJ1-1|12|-|TRBV30
TGTGCCTGGAGTGAAAGGGGGCGCGTAGCTTTCTTT
CAWSERGRVAFF
>-|TRBJ1-1|13|-|TRBV27
TGTGCCAGCAGTCCCACTACAAGGACTGAAGCTTTCTTT
CASSPTTRTEAFF
>-|TRBJ1-3|14|many|TRBV9
TGTGCCAGCAGCGTAGGGACAGCTGGAAACACCATATATTTT
CASSVGTAGNTIYF
>TRBD1|TRBJ1-1|17|many|TRBV6-2/TRBV6-3
TGTGCCAGCAGTTACCCGAAGGGGACAGGGATGGACACTGAAGCTTTCTTT
CASSYPKGTGMDTEAFF
>-|TRBJ2-7|10|many|TRBV28
TGTGCCACCAAGCAGATAGGGCAGTACTTC
CATKQIGQYF
>-|TRBJ1-2|13|many|TRBV24-1
TGTGCCACCAGTGATCAGGGGTTTTATGGCTACACCTTC
CATSDQGFYGYTF
>-|TRBJ1-2|13|many|TRBV7-2
TGTGCCAGCAGCTTAGAACCTGTGTCTGGCTACACCTTC
CASSLEPVSGYTF
>-|TRBJ1-1|18|few|TRBV19
TGTGCCAGCAGACCTCGCGACATCGATCAGTTCAGAGAGGTTGAAGCTTTCTTT
CASRPRDIDQFREVEAFF
>-|TRBJ2-7|13|few|TRBV6-1
TGTGCCAGCAGTGAATCTTGGACAGACGAGCAGTACTTC
CASSESWTDEQYF
>TRBD1|TRBJ2-7|14|-|TRBV6-1
TGTGCCAGCAGTCCCGGCGGGACAGGGAAAGAGCAGTACTTC
CASSPGGTGKEQYF
>-|TRBJ2-7|13|many|TRBV29-1
TGCAGCGTTTCCTGGGGAGGGGGCGACGAGCAGTACTTC
CSVSWGGGDEQYF
>-|TRBJ2-7|13|many|TRBV15
TGTGCCACCAGCAGAGTCAGGGAATTGGAGCAGTACTTC
CATSRVRELEQYF
>-|TRBJ1-2|14|many|TRBV6-1
TGTGCCAGCAGTCGGGCGGTGGGAAACTATGGCTACACCTTC
CASSRAVGNYGYTF
>-|TRBJ2-5|13|many|TRBV7-9
TGTGCCAGCAGCTTAGGGATTGACGAGACCCAGTACTTC
CASSLGIDETQYF
>-|TRBJ2-2|15|many|TRBV12-3/TRBV12-4
TGTGCCAGCAGTTTAGCCGACAGGAACACCGGGGAGCTGTTTTTT
CASSLADRNTGELFF
>-|TRBJ1-1|17|-|TRBV6-1
TGTGCCAGCTCCTATAGACAGGTGGCAGGGTGGAACACTGAAGCTTTCTTT
CASSYRQVAGWNTEAFF
>-|TRBJ1-5|15|many|TRBV19
TGTGCCAGTAGTCTAGGGGCCCTAGGGGGTCAGCCCCAGCATTTT
CASSLGALGGQPQHF
>-|TRBJ2-7|12|few|TRBV20-1
TGCAGTGCCCGCGGAGGGGGCTACGAGCAGTACTTC
CSARGGGYEQYF
>TRBD1|TRBJ1-6|16|few|TRBV6-5
TGTGCCAGCAGTAACTGGAGACAGGGGTCGTCCTCACCCCTCCACTTT
CASSNWRQGSSSPLHF
>-|TRBJ2-5|15|-|TRBV5-1
TGCGCCAGCAGCTTCGGCGGCAGCCGCGGGGTGACCCAGTACTTC
CASSFGGSRGVTQYF
>-|TRBJ1-1|11|many|TRBV28
TGTGCCAGTTCAGAGAACACTGAAGCTTTCTTT
CASSENTEAFF
>-|TRBJ1-1|13|-|TRBV30
TGTGCCTGGAATACCCTTGGGGGCACTGAAGCTTTCTTT
CAWNTLGGTEAFF